This T cell receptor (beta chain) was captured in a study of monozygotic twins with cystic fibrosis. General study results and limits: The repertoire was suggested to be naive-dominated, clonality median around 0.0095. Monozygotic CF twins shared more identical nucleotide clonotypes than unrelated patients. J usage was most co-twin-similar in 8 of 16 pairs, V in 13. Shared CDR3 numbers were not associated with age, concordance or severity.

The ends lost 1 base at V and 2 bases at J; junction bases unmatched: 1. Germline CDR1 LNHDA, CDR2 SQIVND (reference sequence). This CDR3 has 14 residues. In regard to this clone: Its antigen is unidentified.

The table came from immunoSEQ multiplex PCR; TCRdb's copy has only in-frame clones and leaves some out. The table includes about 36,000 clones, around nine tenths detected once. The TCR was taken from a boy under 10 years old with cystic fibrosis. J is TRBJ1-1 and V is TRBV19; 7 bases line up with TRBD1. The sample was blood. The CDR3 is CASSIGQGNTEAFF. The CDR3 DNA reads as TGTGCCAGTAGTATAGGACAGGGAAACACTGAAGCTTTCTTT.